The sequence of this T cell receptor beta chain was determined in a study of blood T cells in healthy people across ages. The CDR3 covers 16 residues. Per the germline V gene, CDR1 is SSHAT and CDR2 is FNYEAQ (reference sequence). Trimming cost V 5 bases and J 0 bases; bases outside gene matches: 5. Sample-barcoded 5' priming and a J-beta primer mix drove a second PCR of roughly 6 to 12 cycles. TCRdb fed the 5' RACE reads into MiXCR, producing one record per CDR3 protein. The profile covers more than 450,000 distinct CDR3 sequences, with about 28% appearing a single time and roughly 3.5% taken by the ten largest. This clonotype was detected a few times. The sample also formed part of further work on T cells of mothers and their children.

The chain carries TRBV7-7 and TRBJ2-1; 9 nucleotides line up with TRBD2. The clonotype was recovered from a boy aged 2 to 9 in good health. The sample consisted of blood. In DNA form, the CDR3 reads TGTGCCAGCAGCCGGACTAGCGCCAGCTCCTACAATGAGCAGTTCTTC. Its protein is CASSRTSASSYNEQFF.